The 15 T cell receptor beta chains listed next were all sequenced from one sample in a study of CD8+ T cells in alopecia areata. RNA extraction was followed by reverse transcription into cDNA, which acted as the sequencing template. Sequenced by immunoSEQ multiplex PCR; TCRdb stores in-frame clones only, minus some. Altogether about 2,100 clones were found in the sample, and no singletons occur. Stated time point: mouse skin 3 weeks after grafting. This material consisted of skin, taken at week 3. The receptor set was obtained from a C3H/HeJ mouse with alopecia areata. The MHC haplotype of this mouse line is H2-k.

In this sample, this clone turned up many times. The gene names given are mouse names. The read ends 4 residues shy of where the CDR3 ends; the end is completed using the germline J gene. The chain is built from TRBV31 and TRBJ2-1; 8 bases match TRBD2. The CDR3 length is 15 residues. The ends lost 1 base at V and 4 bases at J; junction bases unmatched: 6. Germline V gene data show CDR1 as GKSSPN and CDR2 as SITVG. CDR3 DNA (partial): TGTGCCTGGAGTCCGGGACTGGAGGGTTATGCT. It is translated as CAWSPGLEGYA. The full CDR3 is CAWSPGLEGYAEQFF.

This clone is classed as medium-sized. Germline and genes: mouse. The read stops 4 residues short of the end of the CDR3; the missing end is completed from the germline J gene. The J gene is TRBJ2-2, the V gene TRBV1; TRBD2 aligns across 11 bases. This CDR3 spans 16 amino acids. V was clipped by 0 bases and J by 4 bases; unmatched bases: 1. Per germline, CDR1 NSQYPW and CDR2 LRSPGD (reference sequence). The DNA read from the CDR3 is TGCACCTGCAGTGCAGAAGGACTGGGGGGCACCGGG. Translated: CTCSAEGLGGTG. Given in full, the CDR3 is CTCSAEGLGGTGQLYF. The full variable domain, in which reference TRBV1 and TRBJ2-2 provide the parts outside the CDR3, is VTLLEQNPRWRLVPRGQAVNLRCILKNSQYPWMSWYQQDLQKQLQWLFTLRSPGDKEVKSLPGADYLATRVTDTELRLQVANMSQGRTLYCTCSAEGLGGTGQLYFGEGSKLTVL.

This clone was recorded many times. Each gene name is a mouse one. The sequenced fragment ends 4 residues before the CDR3 boundary, so the rest is inferred from the germline J gene. The chain has TRBV31 and TRBJ2-1; 9 nucleotides match TRBD1. V shed 1 base, J shed 3 bases, and the junction held 1 base outside the gene matches. The CDR3 length is 14 residues. CDR1 is GKSSPN, CDR2 SITVG, per germline. CDR3 DNA (partial): TGTGCCTGGAGTCCGGACAGGGGCTATGCT. Amino acid sequence: CAWSPDRGYA. The whole CDR3 reads CAWSPDRGYAEQFF.

This clone is labeled as large (0.1 to 1%). Gene names are the mouse ones. The sequence runs out 4 residues before the end of the CDR3; the remainder is reconstructed from the germline J gene. Other DNA variants within this sample encode the same CDR3. This chain links TRBV19 with TRBJ1-2, with TRBD1 identical over 9 bases. This CDR3 region has 14 residues. CDR1 and CDR2 (germline): FNHDT, SITEND (reference sequence). Germline trimming cut 5 bases from V and 0 bases from J; bases unmatched to any gene: 2. The sequenced CDR3 bases are TGTGCCAGCAGCCGGGACAGGGCAAACTCC. Protein product: CASSRDRANS. The CDR3 as a whole reads CASSRDRANSDYTF.

Judged by abundance, this clone is medium-sized (0.01 to 0.1%). Mouse names are used for the genes. The sequenced fragment ends 4 residues before the CDR3 boundary, so the rest is inferred from the germline J gene. The chain couples TRBV19 to TRBJ2-7, with TRBD1 identical over 11 bases. The germline V gene has CDR1 FNHDT and CDR2 SITEND (reference sequence). This CDR3 has 14 amino acids. CDR3 sequence: CASSSGQGEYEQYF. Partial CDR3 DNA: TGTGCCAGCAGCTCGGGACAGGGGGAATAT. Looking up the rest from reference TRBV19 and TRBJ2-7 gives the full variable domain: GGIITQTPKFLIGQEGQKLTLKCQQNFNHDTMYWYRQDSGKGLRLIYYSITENDLQKGDLSEGYDASREKKSSFSLTVTSAQKNEMAVFLCASSSGQGEYEQYFGPGTRLTVL.

Comments on this clone: The germline and genes are mouse ones. Read sequence stops 4 residues before the CDR3 end, and the germline J gene provides the missing end. The chain couples TRBV5 to TRBJ1-1; 12 positions agree with TRBD1. The ends lost 0 bases at V and 1 base at J; junction bases unmatched: 6. The CDR3 covers 18 residues. Germline lookup yields CDR1 LGHNA and CDR2 YNLKQL (reference sequence). Partial CDR3 DNA: TGTGCCAGCAGCCAAGATTGGGACAGGGGGCGCGGGAACACA. This codes for CASSQDWDRGRGNT. Given in full, the CDR3 is CASSQDWDRGRGNTEVFF.

This clone is medium-sized within its sample. Mouse germline and gene names are used. The missing CDR3 end, 4 residues past where the read stops, is filled in from the germline J gene. The rearrangement joins TRBV19 to TRBJ2-1, with 8 nucleotides matching TRBD2. The CDR3 is 13 amino acids. V dropped 9 bases and J dropped 1; count of bases not matched to a gene: 3. Per germline, CDR1 FNHDT and CDR2 SITEND (reference sequence). Incomplete CDR3 DNA: TGTGCCACAAACTGGGGGAACTATGCT. Translating it yields CATNWGNYA. In full, the CDR3 is CATNWGNYAEQFF.

This clone counts as medium-sized. Gene names refer to mouse genes. Read coverage stops 4 residues before the CDR3 terminus; the germline J gene supplies the remainder. This chain connects TRBV1 to TRBJ2-5, with 11 bases aligning to TRBD1. The CDR3 is 17 amino acids. With 1 base clipped from V and 1 base from J, the junction kept 4 bases outside the gene matches. Germline loops: CDR1 NSQYPW, CDR2 LRSPGD (reference sequence). This chain's CDR3 is CTCSAVPGQGDQDTQYF. CDR3 DNA, as far as it was read: TGCACCTGCAGTGCAGTCCCGGGACAGGGGGACCAAGAC. Complete variable domain (other parts from reference TRBV1 and TRBJ2-5): VTLLEQNPRWRLVPRGQAVNLRCILKNSQYPWMSWYQQDLQKQLQWLFTLRSPGDKEVKSLPGADYLATRVTDTELRLQVANMSQGRTLYCTCSAVPGQGDQDTQYFGPGTRLLVL.

This clone appeared many times. Gene names refer to mouse genes. The read halts 4 residues ahead of the CDR3 end, with the missing end drawn from the germline J gene. The gene calls are TRBV5 and TRBJ2-3, with a tentative D call TRBD2 (5 bases). This CDR3 is 13 amino acids long. Germline V gene data show CDR1 as LGHNA and CDR2 as YNLKQL (reference sequence). With 4 bases removed from V and 1 base from J, the gap between germline ends came to 6 bases. The CDR3 spells CASSPTGAETLYF. The CDR3 bases that were read are TGTGCCAGCAGCCCGACTGGTGCAGAA.

On this clone: Any gene name here is a mouse gene name. With the read ending 4 residues before the CDR3 end, the germline J gene is used to fill in that end. The chain combines TRBV5 with TRBJ2-2; weak D call: TRBD1 (6 bases). Trimming cost V 1 base and J 4 bases, with 10 bases left between them. This CDR3 comprises 15 residues. Germline V gene lookup returns CDR1 LGHNA and CDR2 YNLKQL (reference sequence). The CDR3: CASSQVQGSTGQLYF. The DNA read from the CDR3 is TGTGCCAGCAGCCAAGTACAGGGAAGCACCGGG.

This clone has at least ten counts. The listed genes are named as in mouse. The sequence runs out 4 residues before the end of the CDR3; the remainder is reconstructed from the germline J gene. The V and J genes are TRBV13-2 and TRBJ2-5, with TRBD1 as a possible D gene (5 bases). Germline lookup yields CDR1 NNHNN and CDR2 SYGAGS (reference sequence). The CDR3 consists of 12 residues. CDR3 loop: CASVGSGDTQYF. CDR3 DNA (partial): TGTGCCAGCGTAGGTTCAGGGGAC.

This clone was seen many times. Genes and germline come from the mouse. The missing CDR3 end, 4 residues past where the read stops, is filled in from the germline J gene. The chain links TRBV13-1 to TRBJ2-2; 7 nucleotides agree with TRBD1. Trimming took 6 bases from V and 4 from J; bases not matched to a gene: 0. The germline gives CDR1 NSHNY, CDR2 SYGAGN. The CDR3 extends over 12 amino acids. Incomplete CDR3 DNA: TGTGCCAGCACAGGGGGCACCGGG. This encodes CASTGGTG. The full CDR3 reads CASTGGTGQLYF.

This clone is labeled large (0.1 to 1%). The genes are named according to mouse. Read data end 4 residues before the CDR3 end; the end is taken from the germline J gene. The chain couples TRBV1 to TRBJ1-1, with TRBD1 identical over 7 bases. Germline V gives CDR1 NSQYPW, CDR2 LRSPGD (reference sequence). Trimming cost V 1 base and J 0 bases; bases outside gene matches: 2. The CDR3 contains 15 residues. This chain's CDR3 is CTCSAGTGANTEVFF. CDR3 DNA, as far as it was read: TGCACCTGCAGTGCAGGGACAGGAGCAAACACA.

Within the sample, this clone is medium-sized (0.01 to 0.1%). Genes and germline are mouse. With the read ending 4 residues before the CDR3 end, the germline J gene is used to fill in that end. This chain joins TRBV1 and TRBJ2-3; 11 bases fit TRBD1. After removal of 4 bases from V and 4 bases from J, the junction contained 1 base not matched to a gene. This CDR3 spans 14 amino acids. Germline V gene sequence: CDR1 NSQYPW, CDR2 LRSPGD (reference sequence). CDR3 bases read: TGCACCTGCAGTGGGACAGGGGGCTCAGAA. Translating it yields CTCSGTGGSE. The whole CDR3 is CTCSGTGGSETLYF.

Relative to its sample, this clone is large. These gene names are mouse names. The read ends 4 residues before the CDR3 terminus; that terminus is restored from the germline J gene. This chain uses TRBV1 with TRBJ2-5, with a possible D match to TRBD1 (7 bases). This CDR3 comprises 15 residues. Germline V gene sequence: CDR1 NSQYPW, CDR2 LRSPGD (reference sequence). CDR3 DNA, as far as it was read: TGCACCTGCAGTGCAGAGAGGGGGCGCGAAGAC. Residues: CTCSAERGRED. The entire CDR3 sequence reads CTCSAERGREDTQYF.